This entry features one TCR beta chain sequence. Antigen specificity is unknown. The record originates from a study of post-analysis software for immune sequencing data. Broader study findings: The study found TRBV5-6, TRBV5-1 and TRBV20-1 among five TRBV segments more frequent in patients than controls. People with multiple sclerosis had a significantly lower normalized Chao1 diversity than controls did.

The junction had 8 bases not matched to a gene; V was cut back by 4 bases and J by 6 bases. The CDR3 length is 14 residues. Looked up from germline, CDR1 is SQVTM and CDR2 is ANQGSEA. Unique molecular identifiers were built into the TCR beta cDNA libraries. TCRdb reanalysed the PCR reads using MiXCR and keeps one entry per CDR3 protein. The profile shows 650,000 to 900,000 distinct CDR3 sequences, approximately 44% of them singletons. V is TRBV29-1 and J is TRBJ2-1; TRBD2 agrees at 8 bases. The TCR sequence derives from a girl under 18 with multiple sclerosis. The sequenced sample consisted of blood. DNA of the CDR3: TGCAGCGTTGTGACGGGAGGGCCGGGCAATGAGCAGTTCTTC. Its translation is CSVVTGGPGNEQFF.